This T cell receptor beta chain was documented in a study of blood T cell repertoires in COVID-19. About the research overall: Acute and convalescent COVID-19 specimens originated in the United States, Italy and Spain.

The V end lost 3 bases, the J end lost 8 bases, and 10 bases lay between the germline ends. The CDR3 totals 12 residues. Per germline, CDR1 MDHEN and CDR2 SYDVKM. Authors' processing steps: Amplification of reference gene primers provided the estimated nucleated cell counts. TCRdb keeps only in-frame clones here, not all; method: immunoSEQ multiplex PCR. V and J calls and clone size come straight from that table; D and trimming were deduced from the DNA. This repertoire shows about 120,000 clones, under 90% found once; its top ten account for 3% to 5%. Sequencing input: peripheral blood. This chain connects TRBV28 to TRBJ1-1; D is perhaps TRBD1 (6 bases). The origin of this receptor is a man in his 60s with acute or convalescent COVID-19. As DNA, the CDR3 is TGTGCCAGCAGTTTTTCCGGGACAGAAGCTTTCTTT. This codes for CASSFSGTEAFF. Supplemented by reference TRBV28 and TRBJ1-1, the full variable domain reads DVKVTQSSRYLVKRTGEKVFLECVQDMDHENMFWYRQDPGLGLRLIYFSYDVKMKEKGDIPEGYSVSREKKERFSLILESASTNQTSMYLCASSFSGTEAFFGQGTRLTVV.